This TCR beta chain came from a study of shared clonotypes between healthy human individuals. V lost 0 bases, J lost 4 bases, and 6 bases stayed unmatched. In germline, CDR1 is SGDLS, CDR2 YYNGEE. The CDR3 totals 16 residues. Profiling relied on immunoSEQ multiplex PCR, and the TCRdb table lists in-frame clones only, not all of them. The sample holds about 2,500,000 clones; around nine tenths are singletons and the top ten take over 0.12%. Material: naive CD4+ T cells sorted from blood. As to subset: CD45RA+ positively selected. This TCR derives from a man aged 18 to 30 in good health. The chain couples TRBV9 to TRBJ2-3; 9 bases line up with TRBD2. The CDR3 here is CASSVDLAGLADTQYF. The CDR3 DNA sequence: TGTGCCAGCAGCGTAGATCTAGCGGGGTTGGCAGATACGCAGTATTTT.